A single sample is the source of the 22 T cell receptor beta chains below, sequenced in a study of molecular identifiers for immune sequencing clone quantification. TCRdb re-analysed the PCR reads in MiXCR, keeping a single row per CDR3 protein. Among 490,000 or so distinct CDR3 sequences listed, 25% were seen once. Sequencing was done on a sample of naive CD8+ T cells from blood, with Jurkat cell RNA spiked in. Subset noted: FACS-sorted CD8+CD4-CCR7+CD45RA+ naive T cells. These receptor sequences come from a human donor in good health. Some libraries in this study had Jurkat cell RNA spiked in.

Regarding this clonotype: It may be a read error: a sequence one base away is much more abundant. The chain's CDR3 is CASSPWTSGRANERFF. In DNA, the CDR3 is TGTGCCAGCAGCCCCTGGACTAGCGGGAGGGCTAATGAGCGGTTCTTC. The V and J genes are TRBV7-2 and TRBJ2-1, with 15 nucleotides matching TRBD2. Looked up from germline, CDR1 is SGHTA and CDR2 is FQGNSA. The CDR3 consists of 16 residues.

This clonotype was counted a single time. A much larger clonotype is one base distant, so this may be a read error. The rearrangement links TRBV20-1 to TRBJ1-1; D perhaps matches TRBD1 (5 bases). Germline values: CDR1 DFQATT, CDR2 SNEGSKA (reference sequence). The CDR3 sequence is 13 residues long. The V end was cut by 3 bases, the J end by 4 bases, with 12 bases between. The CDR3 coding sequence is TGCAGTGCTAGGGCAGGGATGACCACTGAAGCTTTCTTT. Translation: CSARAGMTTEAFF.

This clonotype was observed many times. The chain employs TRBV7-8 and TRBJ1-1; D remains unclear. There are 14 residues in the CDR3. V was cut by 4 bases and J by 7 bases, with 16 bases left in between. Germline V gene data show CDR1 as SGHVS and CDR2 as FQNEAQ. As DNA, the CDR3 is TGTGCCAGCAGCTCCCCGTTAGCACACGATGAAGCTTTCTTT. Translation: CASSSPLAHDEAFF.

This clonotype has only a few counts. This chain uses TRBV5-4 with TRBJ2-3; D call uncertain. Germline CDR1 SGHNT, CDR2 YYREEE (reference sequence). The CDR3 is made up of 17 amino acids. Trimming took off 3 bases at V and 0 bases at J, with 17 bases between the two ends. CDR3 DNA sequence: TGTGCCAGCAGCTCGTCCTTGAGCCTATTTAGCACAGATACGCAGTATTTT. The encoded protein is CASSSSLSLFSTDTQYF. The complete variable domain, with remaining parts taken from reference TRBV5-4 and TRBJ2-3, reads ETGVTQSPTHLIKTRGQQVTLRCSSQSGHNTVSWYQQALGQGPQFIFQYYREEENGRGNFPPRFSGLQFPNYSSELNVNALELDDSALYLCASSSSLSLFSTDTQYFGPGTRLTVL.

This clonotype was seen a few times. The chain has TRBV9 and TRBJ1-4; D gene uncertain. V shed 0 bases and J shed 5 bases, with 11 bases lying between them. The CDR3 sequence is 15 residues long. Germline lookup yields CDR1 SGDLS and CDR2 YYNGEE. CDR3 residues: CASSVDEGINEKLFF. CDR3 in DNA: TGTGCCAGCAGCGTAGATGAAGGGATCAATGAAAAACTGTTTTTT. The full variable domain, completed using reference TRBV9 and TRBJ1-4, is DSGVTQTPKHLITATGQRVTLRCSPRSGDLSVYWYQQSLDQGLQFLIQYYNGEERAKGNILERFSAQQFPDLHSELNLSSLELGDSALYFCASSVDEGINEKLFFGSGTQLSVL.

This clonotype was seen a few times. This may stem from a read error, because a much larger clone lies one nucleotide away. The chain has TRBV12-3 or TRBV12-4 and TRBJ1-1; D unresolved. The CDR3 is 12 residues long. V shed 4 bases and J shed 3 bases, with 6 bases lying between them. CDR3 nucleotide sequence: TGTGCCAGCAGTTACCTGTACACTGAAGCTTTCTTT. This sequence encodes CASSYLYTEAFF.

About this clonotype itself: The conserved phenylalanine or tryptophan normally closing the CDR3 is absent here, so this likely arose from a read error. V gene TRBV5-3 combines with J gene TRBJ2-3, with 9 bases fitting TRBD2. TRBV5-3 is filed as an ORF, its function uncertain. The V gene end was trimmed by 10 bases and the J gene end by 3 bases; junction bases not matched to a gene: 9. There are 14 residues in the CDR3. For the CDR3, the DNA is TGTGCCTGCCGGGTAGCGGGGGCAACAGATACGCAGTATCTT. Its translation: CACRVAGATDTQYL.

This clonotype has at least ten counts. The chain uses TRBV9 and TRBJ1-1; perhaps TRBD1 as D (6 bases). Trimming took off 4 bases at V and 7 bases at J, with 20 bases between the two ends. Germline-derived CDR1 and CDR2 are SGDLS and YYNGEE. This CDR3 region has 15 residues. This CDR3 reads CASSPSVGQGIEAFF. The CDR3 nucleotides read TGTGCCAGCAGCCCAAGCGTAGGTCAGGGGATTGAAGCTTTCTTT.

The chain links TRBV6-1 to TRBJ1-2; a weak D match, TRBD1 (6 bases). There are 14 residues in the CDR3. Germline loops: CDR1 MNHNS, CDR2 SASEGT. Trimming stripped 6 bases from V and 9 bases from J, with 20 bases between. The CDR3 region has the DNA TGTGCCAGCAGATCAGGGGCCCCATCTAGGAGCTACACCTTC. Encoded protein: CASRSGAPSRSYTF.

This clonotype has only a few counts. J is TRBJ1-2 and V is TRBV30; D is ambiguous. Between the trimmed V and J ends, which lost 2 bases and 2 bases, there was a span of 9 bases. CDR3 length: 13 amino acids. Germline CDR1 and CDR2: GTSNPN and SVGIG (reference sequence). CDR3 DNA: TGTGCCTGGAGTCCTGAGGAAAACTATGGCTACACCTTC. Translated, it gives CAWSPEENYGYTF.

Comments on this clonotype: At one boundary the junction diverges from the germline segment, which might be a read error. The CDR3 here is CVTSASWREAPDNEQFF. Written as DNA, the CDR3 is TGTGTCACCAGTGCTAGCTGGCGGGAGGCACCAGACAATGAGCAGTTCTTC. The J gene is TRBJ2-1, the V gene TRBV24-1; TRBD2 matches 8 bases. The germline CDR1 and CDR2 sequences are KGHDR and SFDVKD. There are 17 residues in the CDR3.

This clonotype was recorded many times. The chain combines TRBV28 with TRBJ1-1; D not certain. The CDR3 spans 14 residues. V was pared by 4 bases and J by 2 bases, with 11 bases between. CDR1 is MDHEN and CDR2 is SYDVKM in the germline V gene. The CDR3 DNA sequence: TGTGCCAGCAGTTATCGGGGAATAAACACTGAAGCTTTCTTT. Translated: CASSYRGINTEAFF.

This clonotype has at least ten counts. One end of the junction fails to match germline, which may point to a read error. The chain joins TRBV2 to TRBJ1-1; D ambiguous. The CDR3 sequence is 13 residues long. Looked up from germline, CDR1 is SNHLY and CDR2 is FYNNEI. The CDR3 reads CASREGMNTEAFF. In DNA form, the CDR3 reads TGTGCCAGCAGAGAAGGGATGAACACTGAAGCTTTCTTT.

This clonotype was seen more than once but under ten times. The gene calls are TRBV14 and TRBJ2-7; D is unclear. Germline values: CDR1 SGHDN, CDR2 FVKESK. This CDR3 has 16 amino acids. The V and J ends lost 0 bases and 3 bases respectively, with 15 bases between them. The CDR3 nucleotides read TGTGCCAGCAGCCAAGATCGAACAGCCGCTGTCTACGAGCAGTACTTC. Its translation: CASSQDRTAAVYEQYF.

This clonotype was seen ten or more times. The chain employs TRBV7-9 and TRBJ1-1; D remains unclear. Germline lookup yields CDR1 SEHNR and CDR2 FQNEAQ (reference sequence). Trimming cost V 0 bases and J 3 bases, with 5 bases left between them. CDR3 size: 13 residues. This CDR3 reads CASSLAPDTEAFF. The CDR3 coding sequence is TGTGCCAGCAGCTTAGCCCCTGACACTGAAGCTTTCTTT.

CDR3 loop: CASSPWTGGAYGTDTQYF. CDR3 coding DNA: TGTGCCAGCAGCCCCTGGACAGGGGGCGCTTATGGCACAGATACGCAGTATTTT. V and J are TRBV13 and TRBJ2-3; 11 bases are shared with TRBD1. V gave up 5 bases and J gave up 1 base; unmatched junction bases: 11. The germline V gene encodes CDR1 PRHDT and CDR2 FYEKMQ (reference sequence). The CDR3 covers 18 residues.

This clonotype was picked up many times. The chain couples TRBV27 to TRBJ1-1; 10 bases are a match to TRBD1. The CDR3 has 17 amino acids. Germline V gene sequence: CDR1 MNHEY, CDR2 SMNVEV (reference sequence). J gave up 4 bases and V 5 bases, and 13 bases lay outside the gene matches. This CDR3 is CASSRGVGQGVFTEAFF. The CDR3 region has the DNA TGTGCCAGCAGTCGGGGGGTCGGACAGGGGGTTTTCACTGAAGCTTTCTTT.

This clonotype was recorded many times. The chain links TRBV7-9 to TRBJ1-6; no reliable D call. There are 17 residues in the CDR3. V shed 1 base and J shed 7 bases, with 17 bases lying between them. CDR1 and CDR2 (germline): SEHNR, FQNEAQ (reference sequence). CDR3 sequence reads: CASSLELRAHPNSPLHF. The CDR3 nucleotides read TGTGCCAGCAGCTTAGAACTGCGGGCACATCCAAATTCACCCCTCCACTTT.

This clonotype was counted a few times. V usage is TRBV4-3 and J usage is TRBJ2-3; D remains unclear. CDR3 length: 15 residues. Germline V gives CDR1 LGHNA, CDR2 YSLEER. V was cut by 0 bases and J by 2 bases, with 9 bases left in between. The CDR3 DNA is TGCGCCAGCAGCCAAGATACATCTTACACAGATACGCAGTATTTT. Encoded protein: CASSQDTSYTDTQYF.

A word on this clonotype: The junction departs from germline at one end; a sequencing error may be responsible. The CDR3 DNA is TGTGCCGGTAGTATAGCGGGGGGGCCCTATGAGCAGTTCTTC. This sequence encodes CAGSIAGGPYEQFF. The rearrangement joins TRBV19 to TRBJ2-1; TRBD2 aligns across 11 bases. This CDR3 region has 14 residues. CDR1 is LNHDA, CDR2 SQIVND, per germline (reference sequence).

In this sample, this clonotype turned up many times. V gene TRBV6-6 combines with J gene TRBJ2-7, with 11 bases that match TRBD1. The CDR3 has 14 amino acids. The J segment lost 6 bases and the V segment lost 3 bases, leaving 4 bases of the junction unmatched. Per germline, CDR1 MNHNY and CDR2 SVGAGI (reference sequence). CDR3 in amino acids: CASSYSGTGGEQYF. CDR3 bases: TGTGCCAGCAGTTATTCCGGGACAGGGGGCGAGCAGTACTTC.

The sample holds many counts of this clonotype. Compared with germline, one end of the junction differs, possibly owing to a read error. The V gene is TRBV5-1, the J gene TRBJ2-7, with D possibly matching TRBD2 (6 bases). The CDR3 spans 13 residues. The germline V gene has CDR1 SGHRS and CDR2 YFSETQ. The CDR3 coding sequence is TGTGCCAGCAGCTTAGAGGACTATTACGAGCAGTACTTC. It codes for CASSLEDYYEQYF.